The present T cell receptor (beta chain) was sequenced within a study of OX40 agonist ivuxolimab in advanced cancers. The data were produced by immunoSEQ multiplex PCR, yet TCRdb's version contains in-frame clones alone and is incomplete. The data show 25,000 to 40,000 clones, with roughly 84% seen just once and roughly 12% held by the top ten. A few counts support this clone. Germline V CDR1 and CDR2: SEHNR, FQNEAQ (reference sequence). V was shortened by 0 bases and J by 5 bases, with 4 bases between the two germline ends. CDR3 length equals 12 residues. The chain has TRBV7-9 and TRBJ2-5; no clear D gene. This TCR derives from an adult with an advanced solid tumor such as melanoma, head and neck, liver or kidney cancer. Sample: CD4+ or CD8+ T cells sorted from blood, taken in a trial of the OX40 agonist ivuxolimab. As DNA, the CDR3 is TGTGCCAGCAGCTTAGCGCTGGAGACCCAGTACTTC. Translation gives CASSLALETQYF.